The 11 T cell receptor beta chains in this list originate from one sample, sequenced in a study of memory CD4+ T cells and cytomegalovirus serostatus. The sort gate was single viable CD3+CD4+CD8-CD45RO+ cells for memory CD4+ T cells. Only in-frame clones appear in the TCRdb table, and some are missing; sequencing was by immunoSEQ multiplex PCR. The sample shows about 54,000 clones, about 73% of them seen only once. The material sequenced was memory CD4+ T cells from blood. These receptors all come from an adult in good health and CMV-seropositive.

This clone was counted only a few times. The chain has TRBV5-1 and TRBJ2-7; 7 bases are a match to TRBD1. This CDR3 is built from 15 residues. Looked up from germline, CDR1 is SGHRS and CDR2 is YFSETQ. V trimming: 0 bases; J trimming: 5 bases; junction bases outside the gene matches: 8. In DNA, the CDR3 is TGCGCCAGCAGCTTGGCCGGGACAGTGGTGGACGAGCAGTACGTC. This encodes CASSLAGTVVDEQYV.

The CDR3 loop is CASKSLALTGELFF. In DNA form, the CDR3 reads TGTGCCAGCAAAAGTCTAGCGTTAACCGGGGAGCTGTTTTTT. The chain carries TRBV28 and TRBJ2-2, with D perhaps matching TRBD2 (6 bases). Per the germline V gene, CDR1 is MDHEN and CDR2 is SYDVKM. The CDR3 sequence is 14 residues long. The ends were cut back, 7 bases at V and 5 bases at J, with 14 bases in the middle.

The chain employs TRBV7-8 and TRBJ1-1, with TRBD1 as a possible D gene (5 bases). Germline V gives CDR1 SGHVS, CDR2 FQNEAQ. The CDR3 spans 16 residues. V lost 3 bases, J lost 6 bases, and 20 bases lay in between. This CDR3 is CASSLRHTGFKPEAFF. CDR3 DNA: TGTGCCAGCAGCTTGCGGCACACAGGTTTTAAACCTGAAGCTTTCTTT.

The V call is TRBV5-1, the J call TRBJ2-5; 8 nucleotides line up with TRBD2. Unmatched junction bases numbered 4, after V lost 1 base and J lost 2 bases. This CDR3 contains 15 residues. CDR1 is SGHRS and CDR2 is YFSETQ in the germline V gene. CDR3: CASSLRGLGQETQYF. In DNA, the CDR3 is TGCGCCAGCAGCTTGAGGGGACTAGGACAAGAGACCCAGTACTTC.

The CDR3, as DNA: TGTGCCAGCAGTTACGGGGGCAACACTGAAGCTTTCTTT. Translated: CASSYGGNTEAFF. The rearrangement joins TRBV6-6 to TRBJ1-1; D possibly corresponds to TRBD1 (6 bases). Germline V gene sequence: CDR1 MNHNY, CDR2 SVGAGI (reference sequence). This CDR3 has 13 amino acids. V lost 2 bases and J 2 bases, leaving 6 bases between the germline ends.

CDR3 in amino acids: CASSSGLRDTQYF. As DNA, the CDR3 is TGTGCCAGCAGCTCAGGGTTAAGGGATACGCAGTATTTT. The gene calls are TRBV11-2 and TRBJ2-3, with TRBD1 as a possible D gene (5 bases). The CDR3 extends over 13 amino acids. Germline CDR1 SGHAT, CDR2 FQNNGV. V was pared by 4 bases and J by 6 bases, with 11 bases between.

The genes are TRBV19 and TRBJ1-2, with 7 bases identical to TRBD1. V was clipped by 7 bases and J by 6 bases; unmatched bases: 14. The germline V gene encodes CDR1 LNHDA and CDR2 SQIVND (reference sequence). The CDR3 loop spans 15 amino acids. The CDR3 bases are TGTGCCAGTACCCCAGGGGGGGGCATGTTGGATGGCTACACCTTC. This gives the protein CASTPGGGMLDGYTF.

V and J are TRBV5-8 and TRBJ2-2, with D tentatively TRBD1 (6 bases). This CDR3 region has 15 residues. V was clipped by 2 bases and J by 4 bases, with 12 bases between them. CDR1 is SGHTS, CDR2 YDEGEE, per germline. Here the CDR3 reads CASSLYPRGTGELFF. CDR3 nucleotide sequence: TGTGCCAGCAGCTTATATCCCAGGGGCACCGGGGAGCTGTTTTTT.

The chain links TRBV7-2 to TRBJ1-3; the D is unclear. The germline V gene has CDR1 SGHTA and CDR2 FQGNSA. Trimming pared 6 bases from V and 0 bases from J, leaving 15 bases between. This CDR3 spans 16 amino acids. The CDR3 DNA follows: TGTGCCAGCAGTCGTGACGCGGTAGCCTCTGGAAACACCATATATTTT. Translated: CASSRDAVASGNTIYF.

The sample holds a few counts of this clone. The J gene is TRBJ2-3, the V gene TRBV9; TRBD2 matches 7 bases. Germline V gene data show CDR1 as SGDLS and CDR2 as YYNGEE. With 3 bases clipped from V and 3 bases from J, the junction kept 19 bases outside the gene matches. This CDR3 has 19 residues. For the CDR3, the DNA is TGTGCCAGCAGCGAGGGGTTGGGTAGATTGCGGGAGCATACAGATACGCAGTATTTT. Protein sequence: CASSEGLGRLREHTDTQYF.

This clone showed up just a few times. The rearrangement links TRBV15 to TRBJ2-2; 7 positions match TRBD2. V lost 8 bases, J lost 4 bases, and 16 bases stayed unmatched. There are 17 residues in the CDR3. CDR1 is LNHNV, CDR2 YYDKDF, per germline (reference sequence). CDR3 DNA sequence: TGTGCCACCCGCGCGGCTAGCGGAAGCCGGGGCACCGGGGAGCTGTTTTTT. This gives the protein CATRAASGSRGTGELFF.